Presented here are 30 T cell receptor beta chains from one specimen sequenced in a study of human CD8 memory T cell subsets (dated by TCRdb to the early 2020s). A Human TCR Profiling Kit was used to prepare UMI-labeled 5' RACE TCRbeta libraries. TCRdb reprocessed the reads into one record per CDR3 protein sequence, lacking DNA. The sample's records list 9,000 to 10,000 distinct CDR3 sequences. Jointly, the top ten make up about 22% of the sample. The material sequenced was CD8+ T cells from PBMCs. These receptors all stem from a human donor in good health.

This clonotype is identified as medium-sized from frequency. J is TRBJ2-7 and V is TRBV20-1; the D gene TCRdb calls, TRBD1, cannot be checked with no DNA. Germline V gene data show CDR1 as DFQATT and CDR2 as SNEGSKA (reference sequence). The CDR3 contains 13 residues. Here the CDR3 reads CSVRGAMGYEQYF.

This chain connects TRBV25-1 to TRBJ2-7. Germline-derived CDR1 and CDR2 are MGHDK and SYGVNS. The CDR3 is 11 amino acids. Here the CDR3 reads CASSDRYEQYF.

CDR3 residues: CASSFDRAVQETQYF. The V and J genes are TRBV6-5 and TRBJ2-5; without DNA, the TCRdb call of TRBD1 cannot be checked. This CDR3 spans 15 amino acids. Germline assignment: CDR1 MNHEY and CDR2 SVGAGI.

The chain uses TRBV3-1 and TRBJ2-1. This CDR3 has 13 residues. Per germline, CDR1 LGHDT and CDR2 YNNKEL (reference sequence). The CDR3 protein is CASSQVGYNEQFF.

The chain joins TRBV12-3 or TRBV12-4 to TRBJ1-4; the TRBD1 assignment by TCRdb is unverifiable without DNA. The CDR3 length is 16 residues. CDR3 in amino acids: CASSLFPGATNEKLFF.

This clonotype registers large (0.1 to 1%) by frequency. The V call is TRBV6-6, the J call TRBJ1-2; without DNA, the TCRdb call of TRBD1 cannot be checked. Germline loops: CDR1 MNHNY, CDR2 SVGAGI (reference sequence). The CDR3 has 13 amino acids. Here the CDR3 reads CASSNRGDDGYTF.

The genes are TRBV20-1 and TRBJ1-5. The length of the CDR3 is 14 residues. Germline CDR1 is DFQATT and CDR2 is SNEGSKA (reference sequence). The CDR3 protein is CSARDGKENQPQHF.

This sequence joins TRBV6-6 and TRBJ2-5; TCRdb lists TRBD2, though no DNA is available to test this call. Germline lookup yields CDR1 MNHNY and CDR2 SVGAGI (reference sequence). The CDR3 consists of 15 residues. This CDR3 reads CASSLSRGGQETQYF.

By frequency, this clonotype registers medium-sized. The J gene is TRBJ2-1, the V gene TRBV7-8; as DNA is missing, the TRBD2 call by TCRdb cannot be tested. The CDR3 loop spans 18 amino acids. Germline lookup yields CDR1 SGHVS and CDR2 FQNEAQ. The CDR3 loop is CASSLFLAGVSSYNEQFF.

The CDR3 loop is CASSVEGLATTGELFF. The chain carries TRBV9 and TRBJ2-2; without DNA, the TCRdb call of TRBD2 cannot be checked. CDR3 size: 16 residues. From germline, CDR1 is SGDLS and CDR2 YYNGEE.

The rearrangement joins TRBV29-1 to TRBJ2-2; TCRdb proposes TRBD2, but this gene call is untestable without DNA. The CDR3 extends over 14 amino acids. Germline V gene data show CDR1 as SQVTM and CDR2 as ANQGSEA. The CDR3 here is CSVLPGLDTGELFF.

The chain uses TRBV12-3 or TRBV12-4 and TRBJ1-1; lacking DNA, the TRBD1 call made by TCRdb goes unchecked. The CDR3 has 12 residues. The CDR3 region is CASGGVRTEAFF.

The CDR3 region is CASSSRTGTLQETQYF. The gene calls are TRBV13 and TRBJ2-5; TCRdb's D call of TRBD2 is untestable without DNA. The CDR3 consists of 16 residues. Per the germline V gene, CDR1 is PRHDT and CDR2 is FYEKMQ (reference sequence).

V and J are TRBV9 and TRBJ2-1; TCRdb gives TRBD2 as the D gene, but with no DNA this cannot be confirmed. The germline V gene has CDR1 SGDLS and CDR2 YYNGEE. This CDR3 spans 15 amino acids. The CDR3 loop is CASSVGGLANNEQFF.

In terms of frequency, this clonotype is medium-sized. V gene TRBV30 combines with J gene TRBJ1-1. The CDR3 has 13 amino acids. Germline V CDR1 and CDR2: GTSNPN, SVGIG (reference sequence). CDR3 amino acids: CAWSVSENTEAFF. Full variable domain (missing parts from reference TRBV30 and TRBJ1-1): SQTIHQWPATLVQPVGSPLSLECTVEGTSNPNLYWYRQAAGRGLQLLFYSVGIGQISSEVPQNLSASRPQDRQFILSSKKLLLSDSGFYLCAWSVSENTEAFFGQGTRLTVV.

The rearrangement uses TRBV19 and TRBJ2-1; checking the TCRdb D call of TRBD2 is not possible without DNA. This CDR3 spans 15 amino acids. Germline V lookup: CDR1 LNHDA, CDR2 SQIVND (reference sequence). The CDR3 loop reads CASSRGSVFYNEQFF.

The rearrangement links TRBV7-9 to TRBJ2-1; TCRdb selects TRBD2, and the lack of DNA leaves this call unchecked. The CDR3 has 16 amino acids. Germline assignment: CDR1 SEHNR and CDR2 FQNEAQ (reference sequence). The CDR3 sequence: CASSQTTSGDGNEQFF.

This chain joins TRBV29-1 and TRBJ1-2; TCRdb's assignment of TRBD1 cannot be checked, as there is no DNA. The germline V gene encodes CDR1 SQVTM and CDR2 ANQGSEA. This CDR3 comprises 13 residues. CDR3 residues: CSYTGQGFDGYTF.

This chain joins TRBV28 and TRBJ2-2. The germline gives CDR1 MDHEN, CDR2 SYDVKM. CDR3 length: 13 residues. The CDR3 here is CASSHPLSGELFF.

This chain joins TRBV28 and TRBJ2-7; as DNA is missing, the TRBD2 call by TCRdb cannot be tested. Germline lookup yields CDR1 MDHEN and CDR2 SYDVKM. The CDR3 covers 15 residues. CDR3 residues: CASRLLRGKSYEQYF. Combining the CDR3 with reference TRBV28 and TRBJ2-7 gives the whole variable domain DVKVTQSSRYLVKRTGEKVFLECVQDMDHENMFWYRQDPGLGLRLIYFSYDVKMKEKGDIPEGYSVSREKKERFSLILESASTNQTSMYLCASRLLRGKSYEQYFGPGTRLTVT.

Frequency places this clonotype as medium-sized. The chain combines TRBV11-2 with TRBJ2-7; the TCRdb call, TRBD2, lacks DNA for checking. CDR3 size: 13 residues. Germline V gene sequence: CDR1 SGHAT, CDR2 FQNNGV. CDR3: CASSFGTFYEQYF.

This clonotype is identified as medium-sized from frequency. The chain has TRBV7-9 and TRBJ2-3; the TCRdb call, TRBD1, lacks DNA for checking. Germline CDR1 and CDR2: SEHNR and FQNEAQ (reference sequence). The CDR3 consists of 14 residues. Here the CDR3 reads CASSLDPQGDTQYF.

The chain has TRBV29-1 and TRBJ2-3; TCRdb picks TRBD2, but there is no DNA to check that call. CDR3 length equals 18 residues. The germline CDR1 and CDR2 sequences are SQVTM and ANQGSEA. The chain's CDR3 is CSVSGSKTSGILTDTQYF.

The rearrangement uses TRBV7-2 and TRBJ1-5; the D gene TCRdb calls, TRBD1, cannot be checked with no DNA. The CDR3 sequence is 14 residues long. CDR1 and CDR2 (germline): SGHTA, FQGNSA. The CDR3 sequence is CASSQDRGNQPQHF.

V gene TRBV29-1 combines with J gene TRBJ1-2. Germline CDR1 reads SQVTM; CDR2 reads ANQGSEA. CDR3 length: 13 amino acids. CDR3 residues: CSVDDRINYGYTF.

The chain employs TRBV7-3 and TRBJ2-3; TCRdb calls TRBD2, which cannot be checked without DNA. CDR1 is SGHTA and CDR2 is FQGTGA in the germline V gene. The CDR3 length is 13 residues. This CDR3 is CASSSGAPDTQYF.

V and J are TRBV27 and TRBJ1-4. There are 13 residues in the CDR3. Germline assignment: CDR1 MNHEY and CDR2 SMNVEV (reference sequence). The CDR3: CASRSTSNEKLFF.

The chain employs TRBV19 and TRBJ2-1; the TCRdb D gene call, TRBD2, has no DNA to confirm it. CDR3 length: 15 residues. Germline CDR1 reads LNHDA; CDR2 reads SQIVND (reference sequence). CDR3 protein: CASSITGTSGNEQFF.

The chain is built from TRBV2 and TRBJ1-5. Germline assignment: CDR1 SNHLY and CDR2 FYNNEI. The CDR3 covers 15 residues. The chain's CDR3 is CASRDLLSSNQPQHF.

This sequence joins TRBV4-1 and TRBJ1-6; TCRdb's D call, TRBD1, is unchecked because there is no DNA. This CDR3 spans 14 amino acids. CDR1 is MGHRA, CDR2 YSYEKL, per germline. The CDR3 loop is CASSQGPRGSPLHF.